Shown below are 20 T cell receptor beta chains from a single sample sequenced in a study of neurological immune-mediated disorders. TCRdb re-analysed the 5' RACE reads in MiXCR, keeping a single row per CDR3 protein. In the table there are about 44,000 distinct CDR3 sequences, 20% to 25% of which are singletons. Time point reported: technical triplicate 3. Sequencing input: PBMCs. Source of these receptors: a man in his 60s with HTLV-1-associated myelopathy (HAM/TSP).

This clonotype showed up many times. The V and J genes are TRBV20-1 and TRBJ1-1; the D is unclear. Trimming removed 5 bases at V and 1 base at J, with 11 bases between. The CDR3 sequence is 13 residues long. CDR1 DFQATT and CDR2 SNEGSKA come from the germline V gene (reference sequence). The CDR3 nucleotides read TGCAGTGCTTTACCCTCTACGAACACTGAAGCTTTCTTT. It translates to CSALPSTNTEAFF.

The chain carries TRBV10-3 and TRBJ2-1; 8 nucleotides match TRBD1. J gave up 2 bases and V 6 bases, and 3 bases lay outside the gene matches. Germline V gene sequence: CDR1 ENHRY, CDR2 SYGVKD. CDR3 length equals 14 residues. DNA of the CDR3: TGTGCCATCAGACGACAGGGGACCTACAATGAGCAGTTCTTC. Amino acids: CAIRRQGTYNEQFF.

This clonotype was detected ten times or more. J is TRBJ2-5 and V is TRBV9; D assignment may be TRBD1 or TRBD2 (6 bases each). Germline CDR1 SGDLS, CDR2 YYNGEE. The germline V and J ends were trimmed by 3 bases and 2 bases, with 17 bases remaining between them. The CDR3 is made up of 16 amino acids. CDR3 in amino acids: CASSARGAAGQETQYF. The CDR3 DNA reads TGTGCCAGCAGCGCGAGGGGGGCGGCCGGACAAGAGACCCAGTACTTC.

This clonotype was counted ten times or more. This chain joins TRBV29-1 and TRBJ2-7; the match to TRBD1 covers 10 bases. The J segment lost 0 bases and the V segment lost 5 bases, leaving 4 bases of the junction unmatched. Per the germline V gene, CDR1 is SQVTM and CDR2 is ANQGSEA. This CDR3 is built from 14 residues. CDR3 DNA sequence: TGCAGCGTTCGGAGGACAGGGGGCTCCTACGAGCAGTACTTC. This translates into CSVRRTGGSYEQYF.

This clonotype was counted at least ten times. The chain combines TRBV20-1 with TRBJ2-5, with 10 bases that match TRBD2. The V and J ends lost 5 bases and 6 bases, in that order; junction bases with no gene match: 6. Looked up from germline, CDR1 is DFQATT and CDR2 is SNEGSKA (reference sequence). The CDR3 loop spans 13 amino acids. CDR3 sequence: CSAALAGTKTQYF. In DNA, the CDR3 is TGCAGTGCTGCACTAGCGGGGACGAAGACCCAGTACTTC.

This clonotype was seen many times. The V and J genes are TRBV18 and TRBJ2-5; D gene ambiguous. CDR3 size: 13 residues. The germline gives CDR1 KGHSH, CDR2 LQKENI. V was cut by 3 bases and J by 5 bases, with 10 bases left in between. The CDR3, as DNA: TGTGCCAGCTCACCTATCGAGTGGGAGACCCAGTACTTC. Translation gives CASSPIEWETQYF.

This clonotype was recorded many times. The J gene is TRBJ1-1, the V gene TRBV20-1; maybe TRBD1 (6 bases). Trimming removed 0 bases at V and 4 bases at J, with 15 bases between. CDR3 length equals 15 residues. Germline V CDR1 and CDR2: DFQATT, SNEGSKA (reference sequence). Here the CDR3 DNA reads TGCAGTGCTAGAGATGGGGCAGGGGTCGGCACTGAAGCTTTCTTT. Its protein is CSARDGAGVGTEAFF.

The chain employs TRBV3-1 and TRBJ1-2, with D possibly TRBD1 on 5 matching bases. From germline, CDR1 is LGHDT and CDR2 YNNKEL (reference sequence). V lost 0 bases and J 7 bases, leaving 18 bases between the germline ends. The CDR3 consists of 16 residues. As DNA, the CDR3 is TGTGCCAGCAGCCAAGAAAGATTGCAGGGCTTTAGTGGCTACACCTTC. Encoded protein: CASSQERLQGFSGYTF.

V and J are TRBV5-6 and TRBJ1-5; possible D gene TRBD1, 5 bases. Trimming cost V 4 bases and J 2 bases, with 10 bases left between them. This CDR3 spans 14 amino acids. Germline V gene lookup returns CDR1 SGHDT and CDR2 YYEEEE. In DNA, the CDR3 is TGTGCCAGCAGCCGTGGGGGGGGCAATCAGCCCCAGCATTTT. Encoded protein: CASSRGGGNQPQHF.

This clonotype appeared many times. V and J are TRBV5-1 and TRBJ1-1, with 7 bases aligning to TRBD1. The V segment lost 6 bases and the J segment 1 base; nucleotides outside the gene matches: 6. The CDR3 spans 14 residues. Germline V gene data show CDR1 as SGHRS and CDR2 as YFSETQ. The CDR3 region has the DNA TGCGCCAGCATGGAGGGGGCTTCGAACACTGAAGCTTTCTTT. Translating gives CASMEGASNTEAFF.

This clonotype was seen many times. The CDR3 nucleotides are TGCGCCAGCAGACTGAGTTCTGGGGCCAACGTCCTGACTTTC. Amino acid sequence: CASRLSSGANVLTF. V and J are TRBV5-1 and TRBJ2-6; no reliable D call. V was trimmed by 5 bases and J by 1 base, leaving 7 bases between them. This CDR3 region has 14 residues. Per germline, CDR1 SGHRS and CDR2 YFSETQ.

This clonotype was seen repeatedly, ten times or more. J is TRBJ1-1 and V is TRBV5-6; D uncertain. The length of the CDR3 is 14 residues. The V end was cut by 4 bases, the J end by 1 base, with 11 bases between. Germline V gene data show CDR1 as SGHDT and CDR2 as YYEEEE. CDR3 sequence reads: CASSHEPENTEAFF. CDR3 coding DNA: TGTGCCAGCAGCCACGAACCGGAGAACACTGAAGCTTTCTTT. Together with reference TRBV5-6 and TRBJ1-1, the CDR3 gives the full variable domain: DAGVTQSPTHLIKTRGQQVTLRCSPKSGHDTVSWYQQALGQGPQFIFQYYEEEERQRGNFPDRFSGHQFPNYSSELNVNALLLGDSALYLCASSHEPENTEAFFGQGTRLTVV.

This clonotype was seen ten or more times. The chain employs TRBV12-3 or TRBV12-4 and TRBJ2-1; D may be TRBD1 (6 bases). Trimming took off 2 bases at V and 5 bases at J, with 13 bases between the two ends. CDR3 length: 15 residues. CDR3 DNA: TGTGCCAGCAGTTTAAGGGGGACACTTCACAATGAGCAGTTCTTC. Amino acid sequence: CASSLRGTLHNEQFF.

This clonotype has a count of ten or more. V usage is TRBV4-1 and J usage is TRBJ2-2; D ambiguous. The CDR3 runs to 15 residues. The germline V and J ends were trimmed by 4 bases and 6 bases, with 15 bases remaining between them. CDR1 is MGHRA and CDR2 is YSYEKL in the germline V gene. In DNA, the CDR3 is TGCGCCAGCAGCCGAACCCTCCGACAAGCCGGGGAGCTGTTTTTT. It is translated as CASSRTLRQAGELFF.

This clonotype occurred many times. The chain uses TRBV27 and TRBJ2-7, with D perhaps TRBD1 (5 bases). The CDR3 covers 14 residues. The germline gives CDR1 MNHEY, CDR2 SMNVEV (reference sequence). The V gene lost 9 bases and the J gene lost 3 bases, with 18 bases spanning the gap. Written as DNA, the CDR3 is TGTGCCAGTTCCAGGGTCCCACCTAGCTACGAGCAGTACTTC. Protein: CASSRVPPSYEQYF.

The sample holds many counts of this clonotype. The CDR3 nucleotides are TGTGCCAGCAGCCTACTACAGGTGGGGCGTCGTGATGAAAAACTGTTTTTT. Protein: CASSLLQVGRRDEKLFF. The rearrangement uses TRBV4-2 and TRBJ1-4; possibly TRBD1 for D (5 bases). The germline V gene encodes CDR1 LGHNA and CDR2 YNFKEQ. V was clipped by 4 bases and J by 6 bases, with 21 bases between them. The CDR3 loop spans 17 amino acids.

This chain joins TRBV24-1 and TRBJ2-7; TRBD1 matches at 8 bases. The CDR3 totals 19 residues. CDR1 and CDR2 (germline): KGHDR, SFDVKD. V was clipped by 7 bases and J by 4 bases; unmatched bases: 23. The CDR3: CATSANPGQEVWGPYEQYF. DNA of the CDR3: TGTGCCACCAGCGCCAACCCGGGACAGGAAGTCTGGGGACCATACGAGCAGTACTTC.

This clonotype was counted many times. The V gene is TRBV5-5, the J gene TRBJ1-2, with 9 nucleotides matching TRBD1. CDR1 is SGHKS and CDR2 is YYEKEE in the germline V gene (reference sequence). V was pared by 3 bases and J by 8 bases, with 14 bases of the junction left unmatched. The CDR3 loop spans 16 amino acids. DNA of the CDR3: TGTGCCAGCAGCTCCGTTGTGGGGACAGGGTTGGTGGGCTACACCTTC. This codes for CASSSVVGTGLVGYTF.

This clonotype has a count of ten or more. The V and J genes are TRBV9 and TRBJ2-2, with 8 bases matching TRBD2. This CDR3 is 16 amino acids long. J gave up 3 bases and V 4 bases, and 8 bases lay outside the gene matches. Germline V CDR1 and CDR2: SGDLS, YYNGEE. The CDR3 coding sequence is TGTGCCAGCAGCCATAACCCGGGACTAGACACCGGGGAGCTGTTTTTT. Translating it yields CASSHNPGLDTGELFF.

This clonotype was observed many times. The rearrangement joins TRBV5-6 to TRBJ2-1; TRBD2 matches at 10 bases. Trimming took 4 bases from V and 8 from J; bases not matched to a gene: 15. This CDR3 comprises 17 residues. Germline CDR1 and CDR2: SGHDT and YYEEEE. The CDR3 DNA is TGTGCCAGCAGCACCATTTCTTCTAGCGGGAGTTTCGATGAGCAGTTCTTC. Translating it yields CASSTISSSGSFDEQFF. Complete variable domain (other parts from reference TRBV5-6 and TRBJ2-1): DAGVTQSPTHLIKTRGQQVTLRCSPKSGHDTVSWYQQALGQGPQFIFQYYEEEERQRGNFPDRFSGHQFPNYSSELNVNALLLGDSALYLCASSTISSSGSFDEQFFGPGTRLTVL.